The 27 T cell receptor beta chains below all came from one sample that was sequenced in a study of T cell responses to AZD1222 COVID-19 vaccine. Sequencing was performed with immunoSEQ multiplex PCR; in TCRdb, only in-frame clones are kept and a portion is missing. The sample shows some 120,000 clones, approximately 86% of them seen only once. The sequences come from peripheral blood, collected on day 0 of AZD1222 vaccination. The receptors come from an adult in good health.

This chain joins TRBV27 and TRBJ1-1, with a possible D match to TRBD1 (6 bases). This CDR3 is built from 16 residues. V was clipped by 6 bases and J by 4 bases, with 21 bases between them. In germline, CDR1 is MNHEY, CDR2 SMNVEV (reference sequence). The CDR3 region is CASSTLGLTGSTEAFF. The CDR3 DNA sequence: TGTGCCAGCAGCACTCTTGGGCTCACAGGGAGCACTGAAGCTTTCTTT.

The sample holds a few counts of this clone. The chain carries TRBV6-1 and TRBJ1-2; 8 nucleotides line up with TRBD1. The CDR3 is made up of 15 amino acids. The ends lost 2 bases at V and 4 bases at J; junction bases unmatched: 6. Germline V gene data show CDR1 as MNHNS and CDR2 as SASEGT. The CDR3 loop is CASSEPDRVSYGYTF. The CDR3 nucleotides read TGTGCCAGCAGTGAACCGGACAGGGTGTCCTATGGCTACACCTTC.

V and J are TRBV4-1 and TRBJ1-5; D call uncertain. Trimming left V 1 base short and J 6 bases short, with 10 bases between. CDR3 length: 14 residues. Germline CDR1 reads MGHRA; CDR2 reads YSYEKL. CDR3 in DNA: TGCGCCAGCAGCCAAGTTGGAGCGGCTCAGCCCCAGCATTTT. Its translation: CASSQVGAAQPQHF.

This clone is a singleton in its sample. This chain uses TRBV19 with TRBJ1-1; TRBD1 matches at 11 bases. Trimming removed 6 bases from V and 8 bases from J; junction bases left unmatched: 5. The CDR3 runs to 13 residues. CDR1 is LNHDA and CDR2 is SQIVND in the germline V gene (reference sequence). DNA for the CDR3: TGTGCCAGTAGCTCAGGGACAGGGGGAGAAGCTTTCTTT. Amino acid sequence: CASSSGTGGEAFF.

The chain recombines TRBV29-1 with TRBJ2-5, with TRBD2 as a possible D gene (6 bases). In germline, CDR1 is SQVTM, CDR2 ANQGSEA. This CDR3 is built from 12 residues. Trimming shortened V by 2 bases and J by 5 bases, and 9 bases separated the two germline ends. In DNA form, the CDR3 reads TGCAGCGTTGAAATCGGGAGTGAGACCCAGTACTTC. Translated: CSVEIGSETQYF.

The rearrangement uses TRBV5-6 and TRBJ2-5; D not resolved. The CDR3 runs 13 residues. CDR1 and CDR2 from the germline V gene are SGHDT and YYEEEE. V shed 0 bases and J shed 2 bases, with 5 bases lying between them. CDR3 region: CASSLGDQETQYF. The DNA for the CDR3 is TGTGCCAGCAGCTTGGGGGATCAAGAGACCCAGTACTTC.

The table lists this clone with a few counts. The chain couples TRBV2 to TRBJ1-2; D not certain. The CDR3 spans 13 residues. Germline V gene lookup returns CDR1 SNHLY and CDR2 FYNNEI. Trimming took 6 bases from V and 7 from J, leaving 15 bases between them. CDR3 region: CASRDNGPFGYTF. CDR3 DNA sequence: TGTGCCAGCAGAGACAACGGACCTTTTGGCTACACCTTC.

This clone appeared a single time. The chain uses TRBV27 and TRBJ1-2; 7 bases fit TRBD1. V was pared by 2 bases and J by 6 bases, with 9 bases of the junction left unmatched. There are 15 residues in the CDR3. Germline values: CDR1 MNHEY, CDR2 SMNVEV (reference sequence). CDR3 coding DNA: TGTGCCAGCAGTTTAAGGACAGGCTTCAACCATGGCTACACCTTC. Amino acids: CASSLRTGFNHGYTF.

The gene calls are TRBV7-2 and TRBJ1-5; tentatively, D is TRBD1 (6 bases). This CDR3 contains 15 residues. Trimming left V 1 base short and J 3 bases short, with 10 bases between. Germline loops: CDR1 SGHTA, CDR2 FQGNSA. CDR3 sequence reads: CASSLVQGSNQPQHF. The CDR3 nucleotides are TGTGCCAGCAGCTTAGTTCAGGGGTCCAATCAGCCCCAGCATTTT.

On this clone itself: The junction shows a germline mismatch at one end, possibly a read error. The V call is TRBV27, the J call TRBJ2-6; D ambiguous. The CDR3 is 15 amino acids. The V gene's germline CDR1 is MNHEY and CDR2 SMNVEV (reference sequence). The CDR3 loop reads CASSSLHSGTNVLTF. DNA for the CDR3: TGTGCCAGCAGTTCCCTTCACTCTGGGACCAACGTCCTGACTTTC.

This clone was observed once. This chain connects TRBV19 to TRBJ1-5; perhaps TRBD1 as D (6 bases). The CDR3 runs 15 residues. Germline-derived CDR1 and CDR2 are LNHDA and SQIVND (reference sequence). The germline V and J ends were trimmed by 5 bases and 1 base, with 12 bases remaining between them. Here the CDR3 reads CASSWDTESNQPQHF. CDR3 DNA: TGTGCCAGTAGTTGGGACACCGAGAGCAATCAGCCCCAGCATTTT.

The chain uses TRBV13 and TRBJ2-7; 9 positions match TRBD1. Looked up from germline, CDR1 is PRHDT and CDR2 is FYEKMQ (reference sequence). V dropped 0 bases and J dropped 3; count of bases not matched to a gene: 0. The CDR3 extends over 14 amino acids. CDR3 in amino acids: CASSLGTGGYEQYF. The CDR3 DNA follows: TGTGCCAGCAGCTTAGGGACAGGGGGCTACGAGCAGTACTTC.

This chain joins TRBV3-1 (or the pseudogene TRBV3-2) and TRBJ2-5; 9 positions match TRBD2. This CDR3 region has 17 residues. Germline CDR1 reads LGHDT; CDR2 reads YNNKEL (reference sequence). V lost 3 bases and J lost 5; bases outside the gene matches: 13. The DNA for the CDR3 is TGTGCCAGCAGCCAGGGGATGACTAGCGGAGGGGGGGAGACCCAGTACTTC. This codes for CASSQGMTSGGGETQYF.

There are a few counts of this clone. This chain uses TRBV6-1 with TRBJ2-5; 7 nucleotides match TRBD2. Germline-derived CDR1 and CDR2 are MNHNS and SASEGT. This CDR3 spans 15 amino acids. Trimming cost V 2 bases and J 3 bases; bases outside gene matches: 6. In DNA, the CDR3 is TGTGCCAGCAGTGAATTTTCCGGGGGGAAAGAGACCCAGTACTTC. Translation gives CASSEFSGGKETQYF.

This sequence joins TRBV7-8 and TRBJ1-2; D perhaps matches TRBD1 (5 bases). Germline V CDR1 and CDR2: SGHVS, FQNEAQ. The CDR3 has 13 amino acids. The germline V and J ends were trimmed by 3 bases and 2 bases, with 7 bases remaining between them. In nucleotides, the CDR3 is TGTGCCAGCAGCTTGGACAAGAACTATGGCTACACCTTC. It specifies CASSLDKNYGYTF.

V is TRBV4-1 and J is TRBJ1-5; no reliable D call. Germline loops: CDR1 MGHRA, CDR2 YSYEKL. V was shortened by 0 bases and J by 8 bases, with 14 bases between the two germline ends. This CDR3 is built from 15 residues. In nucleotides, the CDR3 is TGCGCCAGCAGCCAAGATACAGCCTGGGTAAAGCCCCAGCATTTT. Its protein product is CASSQDTAWVKPQHF.

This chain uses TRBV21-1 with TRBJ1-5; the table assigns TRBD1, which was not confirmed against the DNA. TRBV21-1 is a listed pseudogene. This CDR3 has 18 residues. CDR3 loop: CASSKVIFGQGHNQPQHF. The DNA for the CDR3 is TGTGCCAGCAGCAAAGTGATCTTCGGGCAGGGACACAATCAGCCCCAGCATTTT.

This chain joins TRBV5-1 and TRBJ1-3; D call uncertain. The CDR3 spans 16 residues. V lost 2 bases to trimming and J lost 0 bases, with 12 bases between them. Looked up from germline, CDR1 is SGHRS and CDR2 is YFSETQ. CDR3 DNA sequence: TGCGCCAGCAGCTTACGTTCCGGGCCCTCTGGAAACACCATATATTTT. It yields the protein CASSLRSGPSGNTIYF.

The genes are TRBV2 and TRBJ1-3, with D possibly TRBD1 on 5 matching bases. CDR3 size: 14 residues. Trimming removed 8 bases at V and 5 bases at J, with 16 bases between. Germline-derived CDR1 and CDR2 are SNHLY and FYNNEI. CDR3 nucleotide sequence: TGTGCCAGCGAGGGGCCCTGGTCCCGAAACACCATATATTTT. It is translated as CASEGPWSRNTIYF.

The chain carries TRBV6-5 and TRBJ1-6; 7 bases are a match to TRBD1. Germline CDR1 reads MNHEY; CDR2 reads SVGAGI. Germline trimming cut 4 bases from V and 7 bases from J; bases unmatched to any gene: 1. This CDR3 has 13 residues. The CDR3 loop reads CASSWDSNSPLHF. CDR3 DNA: TGTGCCAGCAGTTGGGACAGCAATTCACCCCTCCACTTT.

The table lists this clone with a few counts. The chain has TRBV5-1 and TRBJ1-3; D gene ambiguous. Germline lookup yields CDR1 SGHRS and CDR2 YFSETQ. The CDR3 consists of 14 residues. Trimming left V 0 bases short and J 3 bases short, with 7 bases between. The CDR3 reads CASSLAADGNTIYF. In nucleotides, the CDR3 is TGCGCCAGCAGCTTGGCGGCCGATGGAAACACCATATATTTT.

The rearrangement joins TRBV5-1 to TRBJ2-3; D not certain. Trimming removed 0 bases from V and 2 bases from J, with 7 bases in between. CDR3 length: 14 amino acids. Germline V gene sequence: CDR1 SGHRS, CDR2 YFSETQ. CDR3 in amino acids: CASSLGANTDTQYF. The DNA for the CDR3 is TGCGCCAGCAGCTTGGGGGCTAACACAGATACGCAGTATTTT. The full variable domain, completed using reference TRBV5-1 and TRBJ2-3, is KAGVTQTPRYLIKTRGQQVTLSCSPISGHRSVSWYQQTPGQGLQFLFEYFSETQRNKGNFPGRFSGRQFSNSRSEMNVSTLELGDSALYLCASSLGANTDTQYFGPGTRLTVL.

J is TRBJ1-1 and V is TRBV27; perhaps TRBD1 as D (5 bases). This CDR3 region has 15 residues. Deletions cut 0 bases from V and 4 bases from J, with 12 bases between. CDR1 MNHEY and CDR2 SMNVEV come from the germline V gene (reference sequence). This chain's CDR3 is CASSLSWQGSTEAFF. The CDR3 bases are TGTGCCAGCAGTTTATCGTGGCAGGGCAGCACTGAAGCTTTCTTT.

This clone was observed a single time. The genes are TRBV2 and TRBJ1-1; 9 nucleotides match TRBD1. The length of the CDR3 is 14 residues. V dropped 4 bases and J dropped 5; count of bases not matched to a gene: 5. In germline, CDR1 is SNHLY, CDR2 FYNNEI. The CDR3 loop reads CASSGGTGRTEAFF. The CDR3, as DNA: TGTGCCAGCAGTGGTGGGACAGGGCGTACTGAAGCTTTCTTT.

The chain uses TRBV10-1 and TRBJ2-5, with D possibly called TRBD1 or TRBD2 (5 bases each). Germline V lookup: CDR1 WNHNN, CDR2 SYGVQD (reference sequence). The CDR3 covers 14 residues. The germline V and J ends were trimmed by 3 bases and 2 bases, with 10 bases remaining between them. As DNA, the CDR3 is TGCGCCAGCAGTGATTCCGGGACGCAAGAGACCCAGTACTTC. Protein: CASSDSGTQETQYF.

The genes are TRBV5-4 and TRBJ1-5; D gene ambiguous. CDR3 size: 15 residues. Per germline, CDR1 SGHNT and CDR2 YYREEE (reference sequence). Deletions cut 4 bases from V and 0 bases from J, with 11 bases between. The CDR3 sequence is CASSAGGHSNQPQHF. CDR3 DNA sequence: TGTGCCAGCAGCGCCGGTGGCCATAGCAATCAGCCCCAGCATTTT.

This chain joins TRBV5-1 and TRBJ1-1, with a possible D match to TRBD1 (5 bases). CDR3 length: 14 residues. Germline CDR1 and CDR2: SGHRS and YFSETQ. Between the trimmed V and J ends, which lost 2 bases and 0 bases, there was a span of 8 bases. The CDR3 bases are TGCGCCAGCAGCTTACAGGCAGTGAACACTGAAGCTTTCTTT. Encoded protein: CASSLQAVNTEAFF.